The 25 T cell receptor beta chains in this list originate from one sample, sequenced in a study of regulatory T cells in long-lasting Graves disease. Described time point: newly diagnosed GD, antithyroid drugs for less than 3 months. PBMC RNA served as the TCR library source. According to the study, TCR beta libraries were built with iRepertoire HTBI primers and CDR3-region Arm-PCR. One entry per CDR3 protein results from TCRdb running MiXCR on the multiplex PCR reads. The sample has a few hundred thousand distinct CDR3 sequences, over 9.5% seen once. Separately, the same data were catalogued under a study of T cells in Graves' hyperthyroidism and ophthalmopathy.

The material was peripheral blood mononuclear cells (PBMCs), obtained at new diagnosis, from a patient treated with antithyroid drugs. The source of these receptors is a woman aged 18-30 years with Graves disease.

A remark on this clonotype: A read error may explain this, as a much larger clone is one base away. The gene calls are TRBV7-8 and TRBJ1-4, with D possibly TRBD1 on 5 matching bases. The CDR3 runs 18 residues. Germline assignment: CDR1 SGHVS and CDR2 FQNEAQ. Trimming removed 0 bases from V and 0 bases from J, with 14 bases in between. The CDR3: CASSLARIGTATNEKLFF. The CDR3 DNA follows: TGTGCCAGCAGCTTAGCGAGGATAGGGACCGCAACTAATGAAAAACTGTTTTTT.

This clonotype has a count of ten or more. The CDR3: CASSFGGLETQYF. As DNA, the CDR3 is TGTGCCAGCAGTTTCGGGGGGCTTGAGACCCAGTACTTC. The chain has TRBV27 and TRBJ2-5; TRBD2 might be the D (7 bases). The germline gives CDR1 MNHEY, CDR2 SMNVEV (reference sequence). CDR3 size: 13 residues. V dropped 3 bases and J dropped 5 bases, with 10 bases sitting between them.

This clonotype was counted at least ten times. The V call is TRBV6-2 or TRBV6-3, the J call TRBJ1-5, with D possibly being TRBD1 (6 bases). With 0 bases removed from V and 3 bases from J, the gap between germline ends came to 15 bases. In germline, CDR1 is MNHEY, CDR2 SVGEGT. The CDR3 sequence is 17 residues long. CDR3 in amino acids: CASSYSTRGVDNQPQHF. CDR3 DNA: TGTGCCAGCAGTTACTCGACCAGGGGAGTTGACAATCAGCCCCAGCATTTT.

This clonotype was seen a few times. The chain employs TRBV5-6 and TRBJ2-1, with 12 bases that match TRBD2. Germline V gene data show CDR1 as SGHDT and CDR2 as YYEEEE. After removal of 2 bases from V and 4 bases from J, the junction contained 1 base not matched to a gene. This CDR3 is 15 amino acids long. The CDR3 protein is CASSFGLAGYNEQFF. CDR3 nucleotide sequence: TGTGCCAGCAGCTTTGGACTAGCGGGGTACAATGAGCAGTTCTTC.

This clonotype was seen repeatedly, ten times or more. The chain joins TRBV12-3 or TRBV12-4 to TRBJ1-5; no clear D. The CDR3 runs 13 residues. V lost 3 bases and J 2 bases, leaving 5 bases between the germline ends. Written as DNA, the CDR3 is TGTGCCAGCAGTTTGGACCGCAATCAGCCCCAGCATTTT. This codes for CASSLDRNQPQHF.

V gene TRBV5-1 combines with J gene TRBJ2-2; TRBD2 matches at 7 bases. The CDR3 contains 16 residues. Germline lookup yields CDR1 SGHRS and CDR2 YFSETQ. V was pared by 0 bases and J by 7 bases, with 9 bases of the junction left unmatched. CDR3 in DNA: TGCGCCAGCAGCTTGGCCGGGGCTAGCGGAGACGGGGAGCTGTTTTTT. Translated, it gives CASSLAGASGDGELFF.

V is TRBV3-1 and J is TRBJ2-1; D might be TRBD2 (5 bases). The CDR3 runs to 18 residues. CDR1 and CDR2 from the germline V gene are LGHDT and YNNKEL (reference sequence). V was shortened by 1 base and J by 3 bases, with 19 bases between the two germline ends. CDR3 coding DNA: TGTGCCAGCAGCCAAGGTCCCTCGGGATTTACGGTCTACAATGAGCAGTTCTTC. Protein product: CASSQGPSGFTVYNEQFF.

This clonotype was seen many times. The V and J genes are TRBV11-2 and TRBJ2-7; TRBD1 agrees at 9 bases. Per the germline V gene, CDR1 is SGHAT and CDR2 is FQNNGV. The CDR3 runs to 12 residues. J lost 6 bases, V lost 6 bases, and 3 bases had no gene match. CDR3 sequence reads: CASSHRGPEQYF. The CDR3 DNA reads as TGTGCCAGCAGTCACAGGGGGCCCGAGCAGTACTTC.

There are many counts of this clonotype. The gene calls are TRBV12-3 or TRBV12-4 and TRBJ1-2; D gene unclear. Trimming shortened V by 3 bases and J by 1 base, and 12 bases separated the two germline ends. The CDR3 spans 15 residues. The DNA of the CDR3 is TGTGCCAGCAGTTTTGCTTATACTCGTAACTATGGCTACACCTTC. It encodes CASSFAYTRNYGYTF.

This chain joins TRBV12-3 or TRBV12-4 and TRBJ2-3; D is uncertain. The CDR3 sequence is 14 residues long. Trimming pared 5 bases from V and 2 bases from J, leaving 11 bases between. CDR3 amino acids: CASSPPVPTDTQYF. For the CDR3, the DNA is TGTGCCAGCAGTCCACCGGTTCCCACAGATACGCAGTATTTT.

This clonotype turned up a few times. J is TRBJ1-5 and V is TRBV12-3 or TRBV12-4, with D possibly matching TRBD1 (6 bases). Deletions cut 2 bases from V and 5 bases from J, with 10 bases between. This CDR3 has 14 amino acids. This CDR3 is CASSLLRQDQPQHF. The CDR3, as DNA: TGTGCCAGCAGTTTACTAAGACAGGATCAGCCCCAGCATTTT.

As concerns this clonotype: This could be a read error, since a much larger clone is one nucleotide away. The V gene is TRBV6-5, the J gene TRBJ1-5; D not certain. Germline V gives CDR1 MNHEY, CDR2 SVGAGI. CDR3 length equals 17 residues. V was pared by 2 bases and J by 3 bases, with 17 bases between. CDR3 loop: CASSYPGQKLNNQPQHF. The DNA for the CDR3 is TGTGCCAGCAGTTACCCGGGTCAGAAACTTAACAATCAGCCCCAGCATTTT.

This clonotype was counted a few times. V usage is TRBV19 and J usage is TRBJ1-5, with D unresolved. Germline loops: CDR1 LNHDA, CDR2 SQIVND (reference sequence). V was shortened by 3 bases and J by 9 bases, with 18 bases between the two germline ends. The CDR3 spans 15 residues. CDR3 in DNA: TGTGCCAGTAGTATCTCCCGCCCGTCGCGGTGGCCCCAGCATTTT. Its translation: CASSISRPSRWPQHF.

In its sample, this clonotype was seen many times. The rearrangement joins TRBV19 to TRBJ1-4; D uncertain. Per the germline V gene, CDR1 is LNHDA and CDR2 is SQIVND (reference sequence). There are 14 residues in the CDR3. V dropped 8 bases and J dropped 7 bases, with 17 bases sitting between them. The chain's CDR3 is CASAQIGGGEKLFF. Here the CDR3 DNA reads TGTGCCAGTGCGCAAATCGGCGGCGGTGAAAAACTGTTTTTT.

Concerning this clonotype itself: Since a much larger clone is just one base distant, this may be a read error. J is TRBJ2-7 and V is TRBV30; possibly TRBD2 for D (5 bases). Trimming took off 2 bases at V and 9 bases at J, with 14 bases between the two ends. CDR1 is GTSNPN, CDR2 SVGIG, per germline (reference sequence). The CDR3 totals 12 residues. CDR3 bases: TGTGCCTGGAGTTCTGACCAGGCGGGGCAGTACTTC. Amino acid sequence: CAWSSDQAGQYF. The entire variable domain, with the rest obtained from reference TRBV30 and TRBJ2-7, is as follows: SQTIHQWPATLVQPVGSPLSLECTVEGTSNPNLYWYRQAAGRGLQLLFYSVGIGQISSEVPQNLSASRPQDRQFILSSKKLLLSDSGFYLCAWSSDQAGQYFGPGTRLTVT.

This sequence joins TRBV19 and TRBJ2-2, with a weak D call TRBD2 (6 bases). From germline, CDR1 is LNHDA and CDR2 SQIVND (reference sequence). Trimming took off 10 bases at V and 0 bases at J, with 12 bases between the two ends. The CDR3 sequence is 14 residues long. The CDR3 sequence: CATGTHANTGELFF. For the CDR3, the DNA is TGTGCCACCGGGACTCACGCGAACACCGGGGAGCTGTTTTTT.

This clonotype was observed a handful of times. The rearrangement joins TRBV28 to TRBJ2-2, with D unresolved. The CDR3 is made up of 12 amino acids. The V gene lost 5 bases and the J gene lost 6 bases, with 7 bases spanning the gap. Germline V gives CDR1 MDHEN, CDR2 SYDVKM. CDR3 sequence reads: CASSTAPGELFF. CDR3 bases: TGTGCCAGCAGTACGGCTCCCGGGGAGCTGTTTTTT.

Concerning this clonotype: A far larger clone differs by one base, so this is likely a read error. In DNA form, the CDR3 reads TGTGTCAGCAGCCTGGGGGCCGGACCGTGGGGGATTAAGCAGTTCTTC. Encoded protein: CVSSLGAGPWGIKQFF. The genes are TRBV7-2 and TRBJ2-4; weak D call: TRBD1 (6 bases). TRBJ2-1 matches the DNA end more closely, so the J call is doubtful. Germline V gene sequence: CDR1 SGHTA, CDR2 FQGNSA. The CDR3 runs to 16 residues.

This clonotype appeared many times. V gene TRBV27 combines with J gene TRBJ2-1; 13 bases agree with TRBD2. The germline V gene has CDR1 MNHEY and CDR2 SMNVEV (reference sequence). Germline trimming cut 5 bases from V and 8 bases from J; bases unmatched to any gene: 12. CDR3 length: 17 residues. As DNA, the CDR3 is TGTGCCAGCAGTGCCAAGCGGACTAGCGGGAGTCTCCATGAGCAGTTCTTC. This codes for CASSAKRTSGSLHEQFF.

The chain employs TRBV12-5 and TRBJ2-7; unclear D gene. The J call may not be correct, given that the DNA end is closer to TRBJ2-1. There are 12 residues in the CDR3. Germline CDR1 reads LGHNT; CDR2 reads FRNRAP. CDR3 DNA: TGTGCTAGTGGTCAAAGTTACAATGAGCAGTTCTTC. It codes for CASGQSYNEQFF.

Note on this clonotype: A much bigger clone sits one base away, suggesting this may be a read error. J is TRBJ2-5 and V is TRBV11-2, with 7 bases identical to TRBD1. The CDR3 runs to 15 residues. V lost 5 bases, J lost 7 bases, and 13 bases stayed unmatched. The germline gives CDR1 SGHAT, CDR2 FQNNGV. The CDR3 DNA follows: TGTGCCAGCAGCCCCGACAGGGAGATTATAGGGACCCAGTACTTC. This encodes CASSPDREIIGTQYF.

This clonotype was seen at least ten times. V is TRBV12-3 or TRBV12-4 and J is TRBJ1-1; the D is unclear. The CDR3 extends over 16 amino acids. V dropped 6 bases and J dropped 5 bases, with 22 bases sitting between them. The CDR3 DNA sequence: TGTGCCAGCAGCCATTGGGTAGGACTGAGGGTGACTGAAGCTTTCTTT. Amino acid sequence: CASSHWVGLRVTEAFF.

This clonotype was found many times. The chain employs TRBV10-3 and TRBJ2-3; TRBD2 is a possible D gene (5 bases). The V gene's germline CDR1 is ENHRY and CDR2 SYGVKD. The CDR3 has 18 amino acids. Trimming removed 4 bases at V and 2 bases at J, with 22 bases between. The CDR3 region has the DNA TGTGCCATCAGTGCAATCGGAATGGACTTCTTATACACAGATACGCAGTATTTT. It yields the protein CAISAIGMDFLYTDTQYF.

This clonotype was counted ten times or more. This chain uses TRBV20-1 with TRBJ1-5; possibly TRBD1 for D (5 bases). The length of the CDR3 is 15 residues. Germline CDR1 is DFQATT and CDR2 is SNEGSKA (reference sequence). Trimming shortened V by 1 base and J by 4 bases, and 14 bases separated the two germline ends. The CDR3 loop is CSARVGGAGNQPQHF. Here the CDR3 DNA reads TGCAGTGCTAGAGTGGGAGGAGCAGGGAATCAGCCCCAGCATTTT.

This clonotype came up once. One base away lies a much larger clone, so this may be a sequencing read error. V gene TRBV6-1 combines with J gene TRBJ2-5; the D gene could be TRBD1 or TRBD2 (6 bases each). The CDR3 loop spans 15 amino acids. CDR1 is MNHNS and CDR2 is SASEGT in the germline V gene. The CDR3 loop is CASTKGGTVEETQCF. The CDR3 DNA follows: TGTGCCAGCACCAAAGGGGGGACGGTCGAAGAGACCCAGTGCTTC.